This T cell receptor beta chain was obtained from a study of shared clonotypes between healthy human individuals. TCRdb's table, derived via immunoSEQ multiplex PCR, lists solely in-frame clones and lacks some. The sample lists 2 million to 3 million clones; roughly 93% were seen once. Losses at the gene ends were 4 bases for V and 3 bases for J; bases not matched to a gene: 6. Germline V gives CDR1 WNHNN, CDR2 SYGVQD (reference sequence). This CDR3 contains 15 residues. Participating donors were healthy, HIV-negative adults free of recent acute infections or vaccinations. The receptor was isolated from a man aged 18 to 30 in good health. Some clones in this sample may be carry-over from other donors' samples. Sequenced: naive CD4+ T cells from PBMCs. Regarding subset: CD45RA+ positively selected. This chain joins TRBV10-1 and TRBJ1-5, with 7 bases aligning to TRBD1. The CDR3 DNA reads TGCGCCAGCAGTGGACCCAGGGGGGACAATCAGCCCCAGCATTTT. Amino acids: CASSGPRGDNQPQHF.